What follows are 8 T cell receptor beta chains derived from one specimen sequenced in a study of beta chain features in type 1 diabetes. General study points: Among patients with Type 1 diabetes, TCRB CDR3s were moderately but significantly shorter in every one of the four CD4+ subsets.

No antigen is known for these receptors. The sequenced template was cDNA made from the entire isolated RNA. Using immunoSEQ multiplex PCR, the repertoire was profiled, and TCRdb retains in-frame clones only, with some absent. The sample contains some 350,000 clones, roughly 12% of which appear only once. Sequenced input: naive CD4+ T cells from blood. The receptors come from a woman aged 18-29 years with type 1 diabetes.

The chain joins TRBV19 to TRBJ1-2; D may be TRBD1 (5 bases). V was clipped by 7 bases and J by 0 bases, with 15 bases between them. This CDR3 region has 15 residues. Per the germline V gene, CDR1 is LNHDA and CDR2 is SQIVND (reference sequence). The CDR3 DNA reads TGTGCCAGTAACGCAGTCGGGGGAACTAACTATGGCTACACCTTC. Translation gives CASNAVGGTNYGYTF.

This clone has only a few counts. The CDR3: CASSLDTYRTSLRTDTQYF. The CDR3 nucleotides read TGCGCCAGCAGCTTGGACACTTACCGGACTAGCTTGCGCACAGATACGCAGTATTTT. V and J are TRBV5-1 and TRBJ2-3; 8 bases map to TRBD2. V was pared by 0 bases and J by 1 base, with 13 bases of the junction left unmatched. The germline V gene has CDR1 SGHRS and CDR2 YFSETQ. The CDR3 sequence is 19 residues long.

In nucleotides, the CDR3 is TGTGCCAGCGTCGGGACAAGTTCGGGGGGGGCCAACGTCCTGACTTTC. Amino acid sequence: CASVGTSSGGANVLTF. V gene TRBV6-6 combines with J gene TRBJ2-6, with D possibly TRBD1 on 6 matching bases. Germline V gives CDR1 MNHNY, CDR2 SVGAGI (reference sequence). V dropped 8 bases and J dropped 4 bases, with 18 bases sitting between them. The CDR3 totals 16 residues.

This CDR3 reads CASSVAGGTGELFF. The CDR3 DNA sequence: TGTGCCAGCAGTGTTGCAGGGGGCACCGGGGAGCTGTTTTTT. The chain couples TRBV25-1 to TRBJ2-2; 7 bases align to TRBD1. The CDR3 spans 14 residues. CDR1 MGHDK and CDR2 SYGVNS come from the germline V gene. V lost 4 bases and J lost 4; bases outside the gene matches: 3.

Only a few counts were recorded for this clone. The chain combines TRBV19 with TRBJ2-1, with 13 bases aligning to TRBD2. The CDR3 is 17 amino acids. Germline loops: CDR1 LNHDA, CDR2 SQIVND (reference sequence). The V gene end was trimmed by 7 bases and the J gene end by 8 bases; junction bases not matched to a gene: 14. The CDR3 is CASNKRGLAGIGDEQFF. In DNA form, the CDR3 reads TGTGCCAGTAATAAAAGGGGACTAGCGGGAATTGGGGATGAGCAGTTCTTC.

This clone was seen a few times. The rearrangement joins TRBV5-1 to TRBJ2-5; 8 bases are shared with TRBD1. Looked up from germline, CDR1 is SGHRS and CDR2 is YFSETQ. The V gene end was trimmed by 0 bases and the J gene end by 4 bases; junction bases not matched to a gene: 8. This CDR3 contains 16 residues. CDR3 sequence: CASSLEGQGIGETQYF. The CDR3 bases are TGCGCCAGCAGCTTGGAAGGACAGGGTATAGGAGAGACCCAGTACTTC.

This clone appeared a few times. The chain couples TRBV6-6 to TRBJ2-2; 10 positions match TRBD2. This CDR3 is 14 amino acids long. The V gene end was trimmed by 6 bases and the J gene end by 7 bases; junction bases not matched to a gene: 5. Germline V gives CDR1 MNHNY, CDR2 SVGAGI (reference sequence). CDR3 loop: CASSLAGVVGELFF. In DNA form, the CDR3 reads TGTGCCAGCAGCCTAGCGGGAGTTGTCGGGGAGCTGTTTTTT.

This clone was seen a handful of times. The chain has TRBV7-2 and TRBJ2-7; 9 nucleotides line up with TRBD1. This CDR3 has 13 residues. After removal of 5 bases from V and 6 bases from J, the junction contained 5 bases not matched to a gene. CDR1 SGHTA and CDR2 FQGNSA come from the germline V gene. This chain's CDR3 is CASSRETGGEQYF. The DNA for the CDR3 is TGTGCCAGCAGCCGCGAGACAGGGGGCGAGCAGTACTTC.